This T cell receptor beta chain was documented in a study of T cell changes during pregnancy in multiple sclerosis. The germline V and J ends were trimmed by 0 bases and 2 bases, with 16 bases remaining between them. CDR3 size: 17 residues. Germline CDR1 reads LGHNA; CDR2 reads YSLEER. Method: immunoSEQ multiplex PCR; TCRdb's copy keeps in-frame clones and lacks some. The sample includes about 59,000 clones, roughly 94% of them seen just once. The receptor was isolated from a female donor with multiple sclerosis, enrolled in a pregnancy study. The source was CD8+ T cells from peripheral blood mononuclear cells, collected after pregnancy. J is TRBJ1-2 and V is TRBV4-3, with a possible D match to TRBD1 (5 bases). In nucleotides, the CDR3 is TGCGCCAGCAGCCAAGATCCCGTGACAGACATCAACTATGGCTACACCTTC. Its translation is CASSQDPVTDINYGYTF.